This T cell receptor (beta chain) was recovered during a study of shared clonotypes between healthy human individuals (dated by TCRdb to 2018 to 2021). Describing the broader study: A few men and two women, aged 18 to 49 years, made up the cohort. For each donor, CD4 naive and CD4 memory were each given three plates, CD8 naive was given two plates, and CD8 memory was given one plate. Blood TCR repertoires of roughly five healthy adults were deeply sequenced to estimate repertoire size and the extent of clonotype sharing between individuals. To increase sequencing depth and limit assay-specific biases, TCR repertoire library preparation and sequencing were carried out by different laboratories using diverse techniques. Between about 0.94 and 10 billion PBMCs per donor were obtained by leukapheresis. The study at large found these results: Compared with non-shared clonotypes, clonotypes shared by all four sorted-subset donors had higher generation probabilities. Larger estimated clonotype richness was generally found for naive subsets than for memory subsets. The genetic and exposure-history diversity represented was limited by the small number of donors. Pairwise subsampling led to the expectation that sequencing depth would affect the degree of clonotype sharing among donors. Only blood was sampled, and tissue TCR repertoires likely differ from those in blood. Across a few donors, approximately 5% of naive CD4, roughly 3.8% of naive CD8, 2.3% of memory CD4, and 0.3% to 0.45% of memory CD8 clonotypes were shared. Rarefaction of sorted-subset datasets indicated incomplete sequencing despite the large sequencing depth.

In the germline V gene (reference sequence), CDR1 corresponds to SEHNR and CDR2 to FQNEAQ. The CDR3 sequence holds 14 residues, the cysteine and phenylalanine included. This entry keeps only the CDR3 DNA: 42 bases, framed from base 1. V and J are trimmed by 6 bases and 3 bases, and the gene matches miss 8 bases of the junction. Using the deep immunoSEQ assay, TCR CDR3 regions were amplified from genomic DNA by multiplex PCR. Extracted genomic DNA from each cell subset was distributed evenly across all wells of several immunoSEQ 96-well plates, and each plate was treated as a replicate. Each replicate PCR for sorted subsets received 150 to 250 ng genomic DNA, equal to roughly 33,000 T cell genomes. Purified libraries were measured with a Qubit 3.0 fluorometer, size-checked on a Bioanalyzer 2100, and measured again with the KAPA Library Quantification kit. Every immunoSEQ 96-well plate was sequenced on a dedicated single-read 150-cycle Illumina NextSeq 550 flow cell. On the authors' methods: Because the immunoSEQ output included only junctional sequences and no quality scores, the filtering could not be the same as the filtering used for full-length reads. Sequences were annotated with PyIR, a Python wrapper for IgBLAST v1.9, using IMGT germline references to assign V/J genes and CDR3. Reads with weak V/J assignments (E-value above 1e-6), missing CDR3, stop codons, out-of-frame junctions, or ambiguous translated residues were removed. A V3J clonotype was defined by an identical inferred V gene, J gene, and CDR3 amino acid sequence. Percentage overlap between repertoires was calculated by dividing the number of shared unique clonotypes by the size of the smaller repertoire. RTK rarefaction, the Chao1 estimator, and Recon v2.1 estimates of unobserved clonotypes were used to assess repertoire richness. For all TCRbeta clonotypes obtained by the gDNA method from a few donors, generation probabilities were computed with OLGA. Sourced from immuneACCESS, this table was stored by TCRdb with only in-frame sequences that have V and J called. A share of the clones is absent; for the studies checked, an unresolved V gene accounts for under half, and the remainder has no known explanation. The DNA was the basis for D and trimming; V, J and clone size are from that table. For this sample the table gives over 850,000 clones, of which about 84% were detected only once. Under 0.65% of the sample belongs to the ten largest clones.

This clone showed up just once. The antigen it recognizes is unknown. One base away there is no much larger clone; base qualities are not given. The donors were healthy, HIV-negative adults who had no recently reported acute infections or vaccinations. Every donor was a Caucasian adult residing in Nashville, Tennessee, USA. CD4+ T cells were enriched by magnetic negative selection, after which naive cells were positively selected on CD45RA and the negative fraction was taken as the memory subset. Blood was obtained by leukapheresis, after which PBMCs were separated by Ficoll-Histopaque density gradient centrifugation and cryopreserved in liquid nitrogen vapor phase. Analytical flow cytometry was used to check the purity and quantity of every magnetically sorted T cell population. Each sorted fraction had its genomic DNA isolated and then quantified by UV absorbance on a Nanodrop 2000c.

Sequenced material: memory CD4+ T cells from PBMCs. The meaning of the sample's cell subset or site label: CD45RA-negative fraction. Recombination joined TRBV7-9 with TRBJ2-7; the junction holds 7 bases that match TRBD2. The origin of this receptor is a man younger than 30 in good health. Some clones in this sample may be carry-over from other donors' samples. The CDR3 protein sequence reads: CASSKTSSHYEQYF. The DNA is as follows: TGTGCCAGCAGTAAGACTAGCTCACACTACGAGCAGTACTTC.